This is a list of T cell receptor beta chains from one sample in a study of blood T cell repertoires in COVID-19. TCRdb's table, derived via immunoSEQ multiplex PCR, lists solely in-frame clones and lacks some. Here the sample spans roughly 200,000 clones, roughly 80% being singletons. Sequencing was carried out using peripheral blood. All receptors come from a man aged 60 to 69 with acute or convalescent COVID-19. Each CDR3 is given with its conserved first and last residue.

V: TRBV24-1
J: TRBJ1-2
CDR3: CATSDTGQGALDGYTF

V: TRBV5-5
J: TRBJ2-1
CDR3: CASTRSGGGYNEQFF

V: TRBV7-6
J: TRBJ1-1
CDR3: CASSLAAQGATEAFF

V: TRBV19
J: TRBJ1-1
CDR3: CASIPRRNTEAFF

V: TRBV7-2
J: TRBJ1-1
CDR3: CASSLFDTKNTEAFF

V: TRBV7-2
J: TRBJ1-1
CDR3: CASTTGVRTEAFF

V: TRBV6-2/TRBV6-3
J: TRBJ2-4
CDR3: CASSYVGQGSIQYF

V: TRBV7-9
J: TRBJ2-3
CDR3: CASGPRGSTDTQYF

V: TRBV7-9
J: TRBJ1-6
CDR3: CASSLRDINSPLHF

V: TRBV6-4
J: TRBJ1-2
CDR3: CASRRQGIYGYTF

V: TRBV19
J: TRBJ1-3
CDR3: CASNKQDYIYF

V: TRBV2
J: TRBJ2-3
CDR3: CASSVGGADTQYF

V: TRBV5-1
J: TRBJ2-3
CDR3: CASSLVLRPYTDTQYF

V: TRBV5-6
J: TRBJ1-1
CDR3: CASSPAGEIEAFF

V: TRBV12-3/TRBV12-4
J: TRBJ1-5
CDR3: CASSLTGNQPQHF

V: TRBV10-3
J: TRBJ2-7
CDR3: CAIKGTESYEQYF

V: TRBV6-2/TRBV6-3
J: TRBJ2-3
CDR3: CASNPRWTGRGTDTQYF

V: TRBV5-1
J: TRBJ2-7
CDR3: CASSLGQRSYEQYF

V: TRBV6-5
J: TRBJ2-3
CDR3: CASRRPSTDTQYF

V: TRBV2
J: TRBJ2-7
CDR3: CASSDEREYEQYF

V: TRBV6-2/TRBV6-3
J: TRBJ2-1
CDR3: CASSYSLAPAHEQFF

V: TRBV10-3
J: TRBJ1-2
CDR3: CATAAQDRPDGYTF

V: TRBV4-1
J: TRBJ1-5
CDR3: CASSPITGNQPQHF

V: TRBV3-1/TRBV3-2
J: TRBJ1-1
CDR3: CASSQDFRRQHTEAFF

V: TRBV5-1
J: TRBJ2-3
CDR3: CASSSTGHLTDTQYF

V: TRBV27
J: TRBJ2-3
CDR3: CASSFGSTDTQYF

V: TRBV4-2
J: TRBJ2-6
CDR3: CASSQGRGGANVLTF

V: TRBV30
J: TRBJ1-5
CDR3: CAWSVRGQGIKFSNQPQHF

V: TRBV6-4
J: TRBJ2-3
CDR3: CASSEPSGGAGWQYF

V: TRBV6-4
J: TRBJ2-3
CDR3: CASSDSRQGRRYF

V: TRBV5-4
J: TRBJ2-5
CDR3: CASSPEAGTQYF

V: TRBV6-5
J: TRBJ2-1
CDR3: CASSYTGVEQFF

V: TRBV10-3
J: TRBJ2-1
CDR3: CAISESTRTGFANNEQFF

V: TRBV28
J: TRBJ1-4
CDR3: CASYSRQNEKLFF

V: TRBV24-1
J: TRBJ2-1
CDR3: CATSDVSGSGWNEQFF

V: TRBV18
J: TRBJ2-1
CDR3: CASSLRVGTSGRNEQFF

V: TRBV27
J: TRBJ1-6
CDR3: CASSIKWTGNNSPLHF

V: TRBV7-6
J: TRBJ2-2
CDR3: CASSIRQRGTGELFF

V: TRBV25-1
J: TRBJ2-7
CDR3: CASSEWGLSRYEQYF

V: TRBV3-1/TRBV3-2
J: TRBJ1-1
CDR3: CASSEVRTGNGRTEAFF

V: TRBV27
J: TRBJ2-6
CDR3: CASRVGTTGANVLTF

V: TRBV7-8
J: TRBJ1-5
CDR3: CASSWDRGNQPQHF

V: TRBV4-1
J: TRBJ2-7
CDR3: CASSQELEGRPSYEQYF

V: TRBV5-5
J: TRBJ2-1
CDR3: CASSRRVFSGTGARGEQFF

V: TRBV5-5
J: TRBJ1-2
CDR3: CASSRAQGATNYGYTF

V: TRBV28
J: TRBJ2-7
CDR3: CASRGTSGTEQYF

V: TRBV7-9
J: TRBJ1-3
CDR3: CASSLEGRGTIYF

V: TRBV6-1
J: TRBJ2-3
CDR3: CASSELAGDTDTQYF

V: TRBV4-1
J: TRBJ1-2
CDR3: CASSQGGLYGYTF

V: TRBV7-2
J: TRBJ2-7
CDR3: CASSFGTGVGEQYF

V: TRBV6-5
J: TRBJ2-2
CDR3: CASSQTGPPGELFF

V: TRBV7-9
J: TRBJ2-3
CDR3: CASSPGVAETDTQYF

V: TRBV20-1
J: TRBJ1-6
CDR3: CSASGNRPNSPLHF